The clone carrying this T cell receptor (beta chain) was counted a few times. Its target is unknown. This entry comes from a study of T cells in Graves' hyperthyroidism and ophthalmopathy. The sample of blood was obtained at first hyperthyroidism diagnosis (before any ophthalmopathy symptoms). Points from the study as a whole: Progression to ophthalmopathy was predicted a median of 6.5 months early.

Amplified TCR beta CDR3 regions came from RNA transcripts. HTBI primers were employed in a first-round RT-PCR of the TCR CDR3. MiXCR was run by TCRdb on the multiplex PCR reads, yielding one entry per CDR3 protein. The profile shows about 290,000 distinct CDR3 sequences, roughly 14% of them singletons. Looked up from germline, CDR1 is SEHNR and CDR2 is FQNEAQ (reference sequence). Losses at the gene ends were 3 bases for V and 0 bases for J; bases not matched to a gene: 3. This CDR3 is 17 amino acids long. The sequenced sample was blood. The source is a woman aged 25 to 45 with Graves' hyperthyroidism that later progressed to Graves' ophthalmopathy. This chain joins TRBV7-9 and TRBJ2-6; TRBD1 matches at 9 bases. The CDR3 DNA reads TGTGCCAGCAGCTTTGGACAGGGGTTCTCTGGGGCCAACGTCCTGACTTTC. It codes for CASSFGQGFSGANVLTF.